The rows below give T cell receptor beta chains drawn from one sample of a study of blood T cell repertoires in COVID-19. Produced via immunoSEQ multiplex PCR; TCRdb's table is partial and in-frame only. Seen here are a few hundred thousand clones, around 84% observed once, and the top ten hold 3.5% to 5%. Sequencing was carried out using PBMCs or T cells enriched from blood (not recorded which). The origin of the receptors is a young man with acute COVID-19. The CDR3 runs from the conserved cysteine through the conserved F or W. Fields, in order: V gene, CDR3 protein.

TRBV18 | CASSPDRASEAPLHF
TRBV5-4 | CASSLGAVANYGYTF
TRBV11-2 | CASSFADTQYF
TRBV5-1 | CASSASGTSVNEQFF
TRBV27 | CASRLAGTYNEQFF
TRBV4-3 | CASSQVGGNTEAFF
TRBV6-5 | CASSYSQGSYGYTF
TRBV4-1 | CASSQEGRPTGLLGYTF
TRBV27 | CASSLRPQGVNTEAFF
TRBV13 | CASSPETGTEAFF
TRBV6-2/TRBV6-3 | CASSYEDWQPQHF
TRBV29-1 | CSVGQQLNTEAFF
TRBV10-2 | CAGWDSNTGELFF
TRBV6-5 | CASTGLAGGADTQYF
TRBV27 | CASRYTGVNTGELFF
TRBV7-2 | CASSHDSSNQPQHF
TRBV6-5 | CASSRSTPSTDTQYF
TRBV19 | CASSILSQATDTQYF